The clone carrying this T cell receptor beta chain was picked up one time. The antigen is undetermined. The entry originates in a study of T-cell reconstitution after alpha-beta-depleted transplantation in children. Study-wide points: Hyperexpanded clones declined; after one year, newly produced T cells mostly supplied diversity. Surviving recipient T cells and thymic progenitors accounted for the high day-60 TCRbeta diversity observed in some patients. It was reported that alpha-beta T cells came from several hundred expanded graft clones (about two months after transplant).

Researchers prepared the TCRbeta library using unique molecular identifiers, the study reports. TCRdb re-called the PCR reads with MiXCR, one entry per CDR3 protein. The table includes approximately 650,000 distinct CDR3 sequences, around 13% detected once. CDR3 length equals 18 residues. Germline CDR1 is MGHRA and CDR2 is YSYEKL. Trimming removed 1 base from V and 7 bases from J; junction bases left unmatched: 12. The source of this sequence is a girl aged 2 to 10 with congenital amegakaryocytic thrombocytopenia, due to receive a stem cell transplant. The chain recombines TRBV4-1 with TRBJ2-1, with 11 bases identical to TRBD2. The source was PBMCs, collected before TCRalphabeta/CD19-depleted stem cell transplant. The CDR3 here is CASSQVAVTSGRPNEQFF. The CDR3 DNA follows: TGCGCCAGCAGCCAAGTGGCGGTCACTAGCGGGAGACCAAATGAGCAGTTCTTC.